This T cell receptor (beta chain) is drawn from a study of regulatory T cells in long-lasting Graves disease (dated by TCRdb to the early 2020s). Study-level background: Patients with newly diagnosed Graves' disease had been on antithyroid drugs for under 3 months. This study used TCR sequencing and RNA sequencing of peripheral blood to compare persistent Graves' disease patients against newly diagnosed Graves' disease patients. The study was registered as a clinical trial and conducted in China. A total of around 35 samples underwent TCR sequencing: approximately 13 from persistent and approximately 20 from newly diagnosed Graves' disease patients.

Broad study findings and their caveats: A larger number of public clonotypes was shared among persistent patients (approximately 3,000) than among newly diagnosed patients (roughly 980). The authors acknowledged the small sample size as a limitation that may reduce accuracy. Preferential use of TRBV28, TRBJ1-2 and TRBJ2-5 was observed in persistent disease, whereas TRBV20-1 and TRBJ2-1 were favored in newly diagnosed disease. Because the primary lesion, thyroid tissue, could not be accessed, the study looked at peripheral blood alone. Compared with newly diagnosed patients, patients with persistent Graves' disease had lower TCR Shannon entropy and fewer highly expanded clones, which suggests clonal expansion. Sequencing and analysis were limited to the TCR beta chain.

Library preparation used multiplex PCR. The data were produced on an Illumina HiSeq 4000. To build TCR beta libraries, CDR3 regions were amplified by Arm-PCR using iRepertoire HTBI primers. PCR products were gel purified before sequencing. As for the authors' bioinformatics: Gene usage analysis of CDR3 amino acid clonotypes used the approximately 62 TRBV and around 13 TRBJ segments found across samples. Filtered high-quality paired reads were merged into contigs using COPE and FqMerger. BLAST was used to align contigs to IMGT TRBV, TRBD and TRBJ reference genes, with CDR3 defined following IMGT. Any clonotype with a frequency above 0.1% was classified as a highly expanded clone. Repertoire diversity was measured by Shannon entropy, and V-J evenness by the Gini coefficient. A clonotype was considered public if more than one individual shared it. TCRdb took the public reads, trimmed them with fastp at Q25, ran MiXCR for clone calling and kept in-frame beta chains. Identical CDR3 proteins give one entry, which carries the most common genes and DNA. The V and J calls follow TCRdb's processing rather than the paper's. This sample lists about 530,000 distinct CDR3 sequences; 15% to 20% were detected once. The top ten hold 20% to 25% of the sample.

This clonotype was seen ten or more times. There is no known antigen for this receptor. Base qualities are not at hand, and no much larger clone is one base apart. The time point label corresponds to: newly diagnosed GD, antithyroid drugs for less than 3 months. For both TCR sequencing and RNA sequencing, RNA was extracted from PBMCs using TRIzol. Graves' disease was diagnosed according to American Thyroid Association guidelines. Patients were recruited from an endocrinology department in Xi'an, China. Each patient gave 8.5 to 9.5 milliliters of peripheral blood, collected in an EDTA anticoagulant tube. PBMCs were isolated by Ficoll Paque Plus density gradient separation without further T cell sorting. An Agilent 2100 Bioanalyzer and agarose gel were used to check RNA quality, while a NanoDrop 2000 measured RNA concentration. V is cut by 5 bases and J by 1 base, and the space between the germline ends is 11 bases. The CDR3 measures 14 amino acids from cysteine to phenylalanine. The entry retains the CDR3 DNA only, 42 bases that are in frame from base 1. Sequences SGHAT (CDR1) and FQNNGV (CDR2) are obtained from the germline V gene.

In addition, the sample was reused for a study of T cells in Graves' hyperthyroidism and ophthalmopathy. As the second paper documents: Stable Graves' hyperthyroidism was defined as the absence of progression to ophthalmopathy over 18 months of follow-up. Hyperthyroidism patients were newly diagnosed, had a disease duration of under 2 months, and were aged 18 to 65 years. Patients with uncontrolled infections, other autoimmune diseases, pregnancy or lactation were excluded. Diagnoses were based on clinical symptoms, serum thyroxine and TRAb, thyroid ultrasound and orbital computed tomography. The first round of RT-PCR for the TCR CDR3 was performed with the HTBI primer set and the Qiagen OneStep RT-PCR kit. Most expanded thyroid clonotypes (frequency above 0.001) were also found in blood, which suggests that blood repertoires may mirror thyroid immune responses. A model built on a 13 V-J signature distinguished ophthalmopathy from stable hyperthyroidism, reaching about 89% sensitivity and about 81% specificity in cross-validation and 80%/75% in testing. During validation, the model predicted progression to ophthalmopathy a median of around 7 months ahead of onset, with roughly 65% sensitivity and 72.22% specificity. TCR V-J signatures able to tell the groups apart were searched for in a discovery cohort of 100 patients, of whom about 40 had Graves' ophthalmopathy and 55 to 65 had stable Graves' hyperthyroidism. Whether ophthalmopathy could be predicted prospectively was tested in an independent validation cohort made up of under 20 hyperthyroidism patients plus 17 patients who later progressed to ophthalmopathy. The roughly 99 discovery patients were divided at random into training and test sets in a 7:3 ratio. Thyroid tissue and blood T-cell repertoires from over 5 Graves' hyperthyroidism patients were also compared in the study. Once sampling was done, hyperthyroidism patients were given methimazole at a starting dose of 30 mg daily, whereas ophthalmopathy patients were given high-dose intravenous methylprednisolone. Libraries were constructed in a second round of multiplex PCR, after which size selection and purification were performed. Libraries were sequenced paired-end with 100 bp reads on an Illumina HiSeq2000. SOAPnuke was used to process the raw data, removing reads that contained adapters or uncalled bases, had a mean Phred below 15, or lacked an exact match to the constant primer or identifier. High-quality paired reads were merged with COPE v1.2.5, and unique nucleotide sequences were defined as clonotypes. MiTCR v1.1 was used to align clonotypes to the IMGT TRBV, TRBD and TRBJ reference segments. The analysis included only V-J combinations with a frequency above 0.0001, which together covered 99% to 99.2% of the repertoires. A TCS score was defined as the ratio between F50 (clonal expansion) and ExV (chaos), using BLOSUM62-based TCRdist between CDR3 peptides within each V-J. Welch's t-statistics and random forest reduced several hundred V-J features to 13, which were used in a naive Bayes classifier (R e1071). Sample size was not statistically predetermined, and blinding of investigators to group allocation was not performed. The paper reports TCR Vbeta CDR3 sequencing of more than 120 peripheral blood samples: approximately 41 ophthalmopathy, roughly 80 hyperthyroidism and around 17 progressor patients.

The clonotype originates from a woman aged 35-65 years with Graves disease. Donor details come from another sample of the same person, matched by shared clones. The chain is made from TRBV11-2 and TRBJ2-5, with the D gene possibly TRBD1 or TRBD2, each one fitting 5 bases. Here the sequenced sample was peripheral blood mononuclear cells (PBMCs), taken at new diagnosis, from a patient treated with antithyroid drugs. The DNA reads TGTGCCAGCAGCCCGGGTGGGGGCCAAGAGACCCAGTACTTC. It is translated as CASSPGGGQETQYF.